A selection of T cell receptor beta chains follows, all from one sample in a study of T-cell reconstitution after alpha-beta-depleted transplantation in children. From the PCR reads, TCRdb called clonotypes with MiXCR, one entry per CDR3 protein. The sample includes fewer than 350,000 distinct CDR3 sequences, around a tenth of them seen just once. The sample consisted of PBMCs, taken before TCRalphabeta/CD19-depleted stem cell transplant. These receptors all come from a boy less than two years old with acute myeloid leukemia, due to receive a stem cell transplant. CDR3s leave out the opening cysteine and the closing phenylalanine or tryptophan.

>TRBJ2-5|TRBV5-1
ASSLAETGDKRTQY
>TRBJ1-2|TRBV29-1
SVWTGARYT
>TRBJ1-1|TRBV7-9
ASSFNSQNTEAF
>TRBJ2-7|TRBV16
ASSQIRGAAHSYEQY
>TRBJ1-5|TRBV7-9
ASIQSAQGGQPQH
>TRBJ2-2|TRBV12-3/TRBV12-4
ASSQDRGRDTGELF
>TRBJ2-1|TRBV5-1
ASSLTVGERPF
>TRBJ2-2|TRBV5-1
ASSLPLLPGLYYTGELF
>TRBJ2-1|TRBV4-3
ASRPGTSAYNEQF
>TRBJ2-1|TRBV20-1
SASFLAAPNEQF
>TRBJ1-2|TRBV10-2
ASSDRGIYGYT
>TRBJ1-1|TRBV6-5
ASSYLTVNTEAF
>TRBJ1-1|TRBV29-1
SADIQGGTEAF
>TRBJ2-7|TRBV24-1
ATSGGPPYEQY
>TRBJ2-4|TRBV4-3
ASSQGQGGLSKNIQY
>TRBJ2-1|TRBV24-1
ATSDLTGEDNEQF
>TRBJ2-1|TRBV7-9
ASSNPWDSGSPNEQF
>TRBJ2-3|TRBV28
ASSAPGLAGAPPDTQY
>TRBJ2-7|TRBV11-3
ASSLDLMGRGTDDQY
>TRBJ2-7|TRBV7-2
ASSLASGVDEQY
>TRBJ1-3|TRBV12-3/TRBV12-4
ASSSAGHDSGNTIY
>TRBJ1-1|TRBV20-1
SARDTNTEAF
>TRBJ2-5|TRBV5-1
ASSLVVVTDQETQY
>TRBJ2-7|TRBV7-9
ASSPRTGGNYEQY
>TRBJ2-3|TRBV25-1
ASTVLAGGTDTQY
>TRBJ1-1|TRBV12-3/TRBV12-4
ASTSSRDAF
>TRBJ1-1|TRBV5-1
PSSLVTNTEAF
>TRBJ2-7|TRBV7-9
ASSRLGGGASYEQY
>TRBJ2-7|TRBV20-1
SARDPGGVSYEQY
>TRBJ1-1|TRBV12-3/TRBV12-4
ASGREGNTEAF
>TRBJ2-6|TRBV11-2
ASSLGLGSGANVLT
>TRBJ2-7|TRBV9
ASSVASGDEQY
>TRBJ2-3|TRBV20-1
SLTLAGRGDTDTQY
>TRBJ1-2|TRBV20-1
SATLPRYGYT
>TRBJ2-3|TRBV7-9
ASSLGGGRSTDTQY
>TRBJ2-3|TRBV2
ASSDLAGGFSDTQY
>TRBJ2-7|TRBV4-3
ASSQEGAARYEQY
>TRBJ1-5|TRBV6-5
ASSYSRDSNQPQH
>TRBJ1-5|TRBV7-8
ASSLRDRGNQPQH
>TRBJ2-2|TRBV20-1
SARVSEAGELF
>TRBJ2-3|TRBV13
ASSSYGTSGRADTQY
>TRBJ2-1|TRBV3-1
ASSPSLGTYNEQF
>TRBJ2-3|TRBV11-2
ASSLDPTSGGASTDTQY
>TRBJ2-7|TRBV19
ASSTGGNSYEQY
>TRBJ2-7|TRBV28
ASSFVSTYEQY
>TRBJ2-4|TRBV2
ASRRTGGVAKNIQY
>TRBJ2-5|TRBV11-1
ASSFGSRDRPYQETQY
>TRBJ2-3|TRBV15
ATSKSPRTTTDTQY
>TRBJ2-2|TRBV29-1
SVETPRDENTGELF
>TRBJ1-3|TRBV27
ASSLTQGDGNTIY
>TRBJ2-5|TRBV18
ASSPWDGRGQETQY
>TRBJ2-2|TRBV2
ASSESGGGETGELF
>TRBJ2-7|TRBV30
AWTAGRYEQY